This T cell receptor beta chain was sequenced during a study of cytomegalovirus exposure and HLA in healthy donors. General study results and limits: In a later analysis, TCR beta V- and J-gene trimming showed a link to a missense DCLRE1C variant.

Vbeta (60) and Jbeta (13) primers were used in the PCR. Sequencing was performed with immunoSEQ multiplex PCR; in TCRdb, only in-frame clones are kept and a portion is missing. This sample has about 170,000 clones; approximately 80% occur once, and the top ten carry roughly 0.76%. Concerning this clone: Its antigen remains unknown.

The CDR3 runs to 14 residues. Trimming took off 1 base at V and 8 bases at J, with 11 bases between the two ends. Per the germline V gene, CDR1 is SEHNR and CDR2 is FQNEAQ (reference sequence). This sequence originates from a female donor in good health and CMV-seronegative. The material sequenced was PBMCs. The chain links TRBV7-9 to TRBJ1-4, with D possibly being TRBD1 (5 bases). CDR3 sequence: CASSLGGGNEKLFF. CDR3 nucleotide sequence: TGTGCCAGCAGCTTAGGCGGGGGGAACGAAAAACTGTTTTTT.